This entry lists 31 T cell receptor beta chains sequenced from one sample in a study of spatial heterogeneity in lung cancer. The sample's time point: sample taken at primary tumor resection. TCRdb independently ran MiXCR on the 5' RACE reads; one entry per CDR3 protein. The sample includes around 89,000 distinct CDR3 sequences, roughly 12% seen only once; the top ten take roughly two fifths. The sequenced sample was PBMCs, obtained at surgery. The receptors come from a male donor with early-stage non-small cell lung cancer.

This clonotype has ten or more counts. The chain joins TRBV4-2 to TRBJ1-5, with D unclear. Trimming took 1 base from V and 0 from J, leaving 7 bases between them. Germline V gene lookup returns CDR1 LGHNA and CDR2 YNFKEQ. The CDR3 is 15 amino acids. For the CDR3, the DNA is TGTGCCAGCAGCCAAGTCGCCTATAGCAATCAGCCCCAGCATTTT. As protein: CASSQVAYSNQPQHF.

This clonotype was counted a few times. This chain uses TRBV13 with TRBJ2-5; TRBD2 aligns across 8 bases. CDR1 is PRHDT and CDR2 is FYEKMQ in the germline V gene (reference sequence). The CDR3 runs 14 residues. V gave up 4 bases and J gave up 5 bases; unmatched junction bases: 6. The CDR3 nucleotides read TGTGCCAGCAGCTCAGGACTAGCTAGTGAGACCCAGTACTTC. Translation: CASSSGLASETQYF.

This chain links TRBV28 with TRBJ1-1, with D perhaps matching TRBD1 (6 bases). V was trimmed by 3 bases and J by 3 bases, leaving 11 bases between them. Germline assignment: CDR1 MDHEN and CDR2 SYDVKM. CDR3 length: 14 residues. This chain's CDR3 is CASSFRGHYTEAFF. The CDR3 bases are TGTGCCAGCAGTTTTAGGGGACACTACACTGAAGCTTTCTTT.

The chain recombines TRBV30 with TRBJ2-3; 11 nucleotides align to TRBD2. The J segment lost 4 bases and the V segment lost 7 bases, leaving 7 bases of the junction unmatched. The CDR3 covers 14 residues. Germline CDR1 GTSNPN, CDR2 SVGIG (reference sequence). CDR3 nucleotide sequence: TGTGCCTACACGACTAGCGGGATGCCAGATACGCAGTATTTT. Encoded protein: CAYTTSGMPDTQYF.

This chain connects TRBV29-1 to TRBJ1-1; D ambiguous. This CDR3 has 11 amino acids. V lost 7 bases and J 5 bases, leaving 11 bases between the germline ends. Germline V gene lookup returns CDR1 SQVTM and CDR2 ANQGSEA. This CDR3 is CSGASRTEAFF. The CDR3 DNA reads TGCAGCGGCGCATCTAGGACTGAAGCTTTCTTT.

This clonotype was seen only a few times. The chain combines TRBV4-3 with TRBJ2-3; 10 bases are shared with TRBD2. In germline, CDR1 is LGHNA, CDR2 YSLEER. The ends lost 4 bases at V and 1 base at J; junction bases unmatched: 8. The CDR3 extends over 17 amino acids. CDR3 nucleotide sequence: TGCGCCAGCAGCCTAACCCTAGCGGGAGATGGCACAGATACGCAGTATTTT. Protein product: CASSLTLAGDGTDTQYF.

J is TRBJ2-3 and V is TRBV6-1; D gene ambiguous. The V end lost 2 bases, the J end lost 4 bases, and 10 bases lay between the germline ends. Germline values: CDR1 MNHNS, CDR2 SASEGT. The CDR3 totals 14 residues. CDR3 protein: CASSEFSTPDTQYF. CDR3 DNA: TGTGCCAGCAGTGAATTTTCGACCCCAGATACGCAGTATTTT.

This chain links TRBV6-2 or TRBV6-3 with TRBJ2-1; 9 bases align to TRBD2. Germline V gives CDR1 MNHEY, CDR2 SVGEGT. J lost 4 bases, V lost 0 bases, and 4 bases had no gene match. The CDR3 is 16 residues long. The CDR3 nucleotides read TGTGCCAGCAGTTACTCCCGACTAGCGGTTTACAATGAGCAGTTCTTC. Translating it yields CASSYSRLAVYNEQFF.

This clonotype has a handful of counts. This chain uses TRBV7-3 with TRBJ1-3; D is ambiguous. Germline lookup yields CDR1 SGHTA and CDR2 FQGTGA. V lost 5 bases and J lost 2, with 7 bases in between. This CDR3 is 13 amino acids long. The chain's CDR3 is CASSQGPGNTIYF. As DNA, the CDR3 is TGTGCCAGCAGCCAAGGTCCTGGAAACACCATATATTTT.

The V and J genes are TRBV5-1 and TRBJ2-7, with 8 bases that match TRBD2. The V and J ends lost 4 bases and 5 bases, in that order; junction bases with no gene match: 8. The CDR3 length is 14 residues. CDR1 is SGHRS and CDR2 is YFSETQ in the germline V gene. CDR3 loop: CASSLQAGAHEQYF. The CDR3 DNA reads TGCGCCAGCAGCCTCCAAGCGGGAGCCCACGAGCAGTACTTC.

The rearrangement links TRBV28 to TRBJ2-7; 12 bases match TRBD2. Per germline, CDR1 MDHEN and CDR2 SYDVKM. V was clipped by 5 bases and J by 0 bases; unmatched bases: 2. This CDR3 is built from 15 residues. The CDR3 loop reads CASSQGLAGSYEQYF. The CDR3 DNA sequence: TGTGCCAGCAGTCAGGGACTAGCGGGCTCCTACGAGCAGTACTTC.

J is TRBJ2-4 and V is TRBV10-3, with 15 positions matching TRBD2. V shed 0 bases, J shed 2 bases, and the junction held 5 bases outside the gene matches. The CDR3 has 19 residues. CDR1 and CDR2 from the germline V gene are ENHRY and SYGVKD. The CDR3 DNA reads as TGTGCCATCAGTGAGTCGGGGACTAGCGGGAGGAAAACCAAAAACATTCAGTACTTC. Translating it yields CAISESGTSGRKTKNIQYF.

This clonotype was detected only a few times. This sequence joins TRBV5-5 and TRBJ1-1; D is possibly TRBD1 (6 bases). CDR3 size: 15 residues. V lost 1 base, J lost 0 bases, and 10 bases lay in between. Germline V CDR1 and CDR2: SGHKS, YYEKEE (reference sequence). The CDR3 DNA reads as TGTGCCAGCAGCTTGACAGGGTCCATGAACACTGAAGCTTTCTTT. This sequence encodes CASSLTGSMNTEAFF.

A few counts support this clonotype. The rearrangement joins TRBV20-1 to TRBJ2-7; tentatively, D is TRBD2 (5 bases). There are 15 residues in the CDR3. In germline, CDR1 is DFQATT, CDR2 SNEGSKA (reference sequence). Trimming stripped 0 bases from V and 0 bases from J, with 12 bases between. The DNA of the CDR3 is TGCAGTGCTAGAGATCGGGTGGGAGCCTCCTACGAGCAGTACTTC. Residues: CSARDRVGASYEQYF.

The chain is built from TRBV18 and TRBJ1-5; 12 bases agree with TRBD1. The CDR3 has 14 amino acids. The V and J ends lost 6 bases and 5 bases, in that order; junction bases with no gene match: 2. From germline, CDR1 is KGHSH and CDR2 LQKENI. This chain's CDR3 is CASSRDRGHQPQHF. CDR3 DNA sequence: TGTGCCAGCTCCCGGGACAGGGGGCATCAGCCCCAGCATTTT. Filled out from reference TRBV18 and TRBJ1-5, the complete variable domain reads NAGVMQNPRHLVRRRGQEARLRCSPMKGHSHVYWYRQLPEEGLKFMVYLQKENIIDESGMPKERFSAEFPKEGPSILRIQQVVRGDSAAYFCASSRDRGHQPQHFGDGTRLSIL.

The sample holds a few counts of this clonotype. The chain has TRBV5-1 and TRBJ2-7, with D perhaps matching TRBD1 (5 bases). Germline values: CDR1 SGHRS, CDR2 YFSETQ. V lost 4 bases and J 6 bases, leaving 20 bases between the germline ends. There are 15 residues in the CDR3. The CDR3 here is CASSQTDLSPGEQYF. The CDR3 nucleotides read TGCGCCAGCAGCCAGACAGACCTATCTCCTGGCGAGCAGTACTTC.

This clonotype was counted a few times. The chain has TRBV29-1 and TRBJ2-1, with a weak D call TRBD1 (6 bases). V lost 6 bases and J 8 bases, leaving 17 bases between the germline ends. CDR3 length: 13 amino acids. Germline V gene sequence: CDR1 SQVTM, CDR2 ANQGSEA. The CDR3 spells CSVNTGSRDEQFF. The CDR3 DNA follows: TGCAGCGTAAACACAGGGTCCCGGGATGAGCAGTTCTTC.

This clonotype turned up a few times. The V and J genes are TRBV4-2 and TRBJ2-7; 8 nucleotides match TRBD1. V was clipped by 3 bases and J by 5 bases; unmatched bases: 6. This CDR3 spans 14 amino acids. Germline values: CDR1 LGHNA, CDR2 YNFKEQ. The CDR3 spells CASSQVDRVDEQYF. CDR3 nucleotide sequence: TGTGCCAGCAGCCAGGTGGACAGGGTGGACGAGCAGTACTTC.

The table lists this clonotype with many counts. V and J are TRBV6-2 or TRBV6-3 and TRBJ2-3; TRBD2 is a possible D gene (6 bases). The germline V and J ends were trimmed by 3 bases and 4 bases, with 20 bases remaining between them. This CDR3 has 17 amino acids. CDR1 and CDR2 from the germline V gene are MNHEY and SVGEGT. CDR3 sequence (DNA): TGTGCCAGCAGTTATGTTGTGTGGAGCGGGCGTCCAGATACGCAGTATTTT. It yields the protein CASSYVVWSGRPDTQYF.

The chain recombines TRBV7-2 with TRBJ2-3, with TRBD2 matching 7 bases. J gave up 3 bases and V 4 bases, and 7 bases lay outside the gene matches. Germline V gives CDR1 SGHTA, CDR2 FQGNSA. CDR3 length: 15 residues. The CDR3 DNA reads as TGTGCCAGCAGCTGGGGCGGCGGGAGTACAGATACGCAGTATTTT. As protein: CASSWGGGSTDTQYF. The full variable domain, in which reference TRBV7-2 and TRBJ2-3 provide the parts outside the CDR3, is GAGVSQSPSNKVTEKGKDVELRCDPISGHTALYWYRQSLGQGLEFLIYFQGNSAPDKSGLPSDRFSAERTGGSVSTLTIQRTQQEDSAVYLCASSWGGGSTDTQYFGPGTRLTVL.

The chain is built from TRBV9 and TRBJ1-5; D unresolved. Germline V CDR1 and CDR2: SGDLS, YYNGEE. V gave up 4 bases and J gave up 0 bases, with 11 bases separating them. The CDR3 is made up of 15 amino acids. CDR3 in amino acids: CASSTDWDSNQPQHF. CDR3 sequence (DNA): TGTGCCAGCAGCACCGATTGGGATAGCAATCAGCCCCAGCATTTT.

V gene TRBV2 combines with J gene TRBJ2-5, with a possible D match to TRBD2 (7 bases). Germline loops: CDR1 SNHLY, CDR2 FYNNEI. Trimming removed 9 bases from V and 5 bases from J, with 22 bases in between. This CDR3 spans 15 amino acids. DNA of the CDR3: TGTGCCAGGACAATGACAGGCCGCGGGGGTGAGACCCAGTACTTC. Amino acids: CARTMTGRGGETQYF.

As to this clonotype: This could be a read error, since a much larger clone is one nucleotide away. The chain is built from TRBV20-1 and TRBJ2-7; D may be TRBD1 (6 bases). CDR1 and CDR2 from the germline V gene are DFQATT and SNEGSKA (reference sequence). This CDR3 is 14 amino acids long. V shed 6 bases and J shed 1 base, with 16 bases lying between them. In DNA, the CDR3 is TGCAGTGCGGGGACAAGGGCGAGGTCCTACGAGCAGTACTTC. It translates to CSAGTRARSYEQYF.

This clonotype was seen many times. The rearrangement joins TRBV19 to TRBJ2-1; 10 bases are shared with TRBD2. Losses at the gene ends were 10 bases for V and 6 bases for J; bases not matched to a gene: 3. The CDR3 is made up of 12 amino acids. Germline V gene sequence: CDR1 LNHDA, CDR2 SQIVND (reference sequence). CDR3 protein: CAIGTSANEQFF. CDR3 nucleotides: TGTGCCATCGGGACTAGCGCCAATGAGCAGTTCTTC.

The V gene is TRBV20-1, the J gene TRBJ1-3; unclear D gene. Trimming cost V 3 bases and J 0 bases, with 6 bases left between them. Germline CDR1 and CDR2: DFQATT and SNEGSKA (reference sequence). The CDR3 has 13 amino acids. The CDR3 reads CSASQFSGNTIYF. The DNA of the CDR3 is TGCAGTGCTAGTCAGTTCTCTGGAAACACCATATATTTT.

This clonotype was seen repeatedly, ten times or more. This chain joins TRBV5-8 and TRBJ2-1, with D unclear. This CDR3 region has 14 residues. Trimming stripped 5 bases from V and 1 base from J, with 10 bases between. Germline V gene data show CDR1 as SGHTS and CDR2 as YDEGEE. CDR3 sequence (DNA): TGTGCCAGCAGTAGGACGGGTTCCTACAATGAGCAGTTCTTC. Translated, it gives CASSRTGSYNEQFF. The whole variable domain, filled in from reference TRBV5-8 and TRBJ2-1, reads EAGVTQSPTHLIKTRGQQATLRCSPISGHTSVYWYQQALGLGLQFLLWYDEGEERNRGNFPPRFSGRQFPNYSSELNVNALELEDSALYLCASSRTGSYNEQFFGPGTRLTVL.

This clonotype was counted only a few times. The rearrangement joins TRBV29-1 to TRBJ2-5, with 8 bases that match TRBD1. In germline, CDR1 is SQVTM, CDR2 ANQGSEA. V lost 4 bases and J lost 1; bases outside the gene matches: 17. The CDR3 sequence is 18 residues long. Written as DNA, the CDR3 is TGCAGCGTTGCGGTTCCGGGGACAGGACCACGGGGCCAAGAGACCCAGTACTTC. Encoded protein: CSVAVPGTGPRGQETQYF.

The V and J genes are TRBV14 and TRBJ2-3; 7 bases fit TRBD1. There are 16 residues in the CDR3. V lost 0 bases, J lost 1 base, and 4 bases stayed unmatched. Germline V CDR1 and CDR2: SGHDN, FVKESK. This CDR3 reads CASSQETGWGTDTQYF. CDR3 DNA sequence: TGTGCCAGCAGCCAAGAGACAGGGTGGGGCACAGATACGCAGTATTTT.

This clonotype was found a few times. The rearrangement uses TRBV12-3 or TRBV12-4 and TRBJ2-7, with D perhaps matching TRBD1 (6 bases). This CDR3 contains 16 residues. Trimming cost V 5 bases and J 0 bases, with 17 bases left between them. In DNA, the CDR3 is TGTGCCAGCAGTGATCCCCGGGACACTATCTCCTACGAGCAGTACTTC. Translation gives CASSDPRDTISYEQYF.

This clonotype was counted between two and nine times. The rearrangement links TRBV7-9 to TRBJ2-5; no definite D call. This CDR3 comprises 13 residues. Per the germline V gene, CDR1 is SEHNR and CDR2 is FQNEAQ (reference sequence). The V gene lost 3 bases and the J gene lost 0 bases, with 5 bases spanning the gap. The CDR3: CASSFQNQETQYF. CDR3 nucleotides: TGTGCCAGCAGCTTCCAGAACCAAGAGACCCAGTACTTC. Filled out from reference TRBV7-9 and TRBJ2-5, the complete variable domain reads DTGVSQNPRHKITKRGQNVTFRCDPISEHNRLYWYRQTLGQGPEFLTYFQNEAQLEKSRLLSDRFSAERPKGSFSTLEIQRTEQGDSAMYLCASSFQNQETQYFGPGTRLLVL.

This clonotype was seen only a few times. This chain joins TRBV30 and TRBJ1-1; TRBD1 might be the D (6 bases). V lost 5 bases and J 0 bases, leaving 10 bases between the germline ends. CDR1 is GTSNPN and CDR2 is SVGIG in the germline V gene (reference sequence). This CDR3 has 13 amino acids. The CDR3 nucleotides are TGTGCCTGGCATAGGGGGTTGAACACTGAAGCTTTCTTT. This sequence encodes CAWHRGLNTEAFF.